A single sample is the source of the 29 T cell receptor beta chains below, sequenced in a study of blood T cell repertoires in COVID-19. Assay: immunoSEQ multiplex PCR; the TCRdb copy retains only in-frame clones and omits some. In the table there are about 180,000 clones, approximately 81% of which are singletons. Sample: peripheral blood. The receptors shown here come from an elderly woman with active or convalescent COVID-19.

The J gene is TRBJ2-1, the V gene TRBV7-8, with unresolved D. The germline V gene encodes CDR1 SGHVS and CDR2 FQNEAQ. This CDR3 is built from 13 residues. The germline V and J ends were trimmed by 3 bases and 5 bases, with 8 bases remaining between them. The CDR3 sequence: CASSFSQDNEQFF. The DNA for the CDR3 is TGTGCCAGCAGCTTTAGTCAGGACAATGAGCAGTTCTTC.

This chain links TRBV11-2 with TRBJ2-4; possibly TRBD2 for D (6 bases). Trimming removed 5 bases from V and 6 bases from J, with 20 bases in between. The CDR3 is made up of 16 amino acids. Germline V CDR1 and CDR2: SGHAT, FQNNGV. The DNA of the CDR3 is TGTGCCAGCAGCCCTACAAGGAGGGATCAATTAAACATTCAGTACTTC. This encodes CASSPTRRDQLNIQYF.

A few counts support this clone. Other DNA sequences from this sample encode an identical CDR3 as well. This chain joins TRBV18 and TRBJ2-7; D perhaps matches TRBD2 (5 bases). V was shortened by 0 bases and J by 2 bases, with 8 bases between the two germline ends. The CDR3 length is 14 residues. Germline CDR1 and CDR2: KGHSH and LQKENI. The CDR3 region is CASSPPAGTYEQYF. CDR3 in DNA: TGTGCCAGCTCACCACCGGCGGGCACCTACGAGCAGTACTTC.

CDR3 sequence: CAWSVRGEQPQHF. CDR3 sequence (DNA): TGTGCCTGGAGTGTACGCGGAGAGCAGCCCCAGCATTTT. This chain links TRBV30 with TRBJ1-5; D is undetermined. V shed 0 bases and J shed 7 bases, with 10 bases lying between them. The CDR3 is 13 amino acids. Germline CDR1 reads GTSNPN; CDR2 reads SVGIG (reference sequence).

The chain carries TRBV7-8 and TRBJ1-2; weak D call: TRBD1 (6 bases). Between the trimmed V and J ends, which lost 1 base and 4 bases, there was a span of 16 bases. Germline V gene data show CDR1 as SGHVS and CDR2 as FQNEAQ. The CDR3 runs 16 residues. CDR3 amino acids: CASSLVRGVSGYGYTF. In DNA, the CDR3 is TGTGCCAGCAGCTTAGTCAGGGGAGTTAGTGGCTATGGCTACACCTTC.

The chain recombines TRBV24-1 with TRBJ2-1; 10 nucleotides line up with TRBD1. Germline CDR1 reads KGHDR; CDR2 reads SFDVKD. There are 15 residues in the CDR3. Losses at the gene ends were 4 bases for V and 6 bases for J; bases not matched to a gene: 5. The CDR3 region has the DNA TGTGCCACCAGTGAGTCCGGGACAGGGGTCAATGAGCAGTTCTTC. It encodes CATSESGTGVNEQFF.

This chain joins TRBV7-6 and TRBJ1-1; D is perhaps TRBD1 (5 bases). The V gene lost 5 bases and the J gene lost 2 bases, with 9 bases spanning the gap. The CDR3 spans 13 residues. The germline V gene has CDR1 SGHVS and CDR2 FNYEAQ. The CDR3 DNA reads TGTGCCAGCAGCCCCGGGACTAACACTGAAGCTTTCTTT. The encoded protein is CASSPGTNTEAFF.

The rearrangement links TRBV28 to TRBJ1-1; D gene unclear. V was pared by 3 bases and J by 9 bases, with 11 bases between. In germline, CDR1 is MDHEN, CDR2 SYDVKM. The CDR3 consists of 12 residues. The CDR3 here is CASSFNEGKAFF. Written as DNA, the CDR3 is TGTGCCAGCAGTTTCAACGAGGGAAAAGCTTTCTTT.

The chain recombines TRBV19 with TRBJ2-7; 11 nucleotides line up with TRBD1. This CDR3 is 15 amino acids long. Germline V gene sequence: CDR1 LNHDA, CDR2 SQIVND (reference sequence). Trimming at V came to 7 bases and at J to 9 bases, leaving 14 bases not matched to a gene. CDR3 in DNA: TGTGCCAGTAAAGATGGTTTCGGGACAGGGGGTTGGCAGTACTTC. It codes for CASKDGFGTGGWQYF. The full variable domain, completed using reference TRBV19 and TRBJ2-7, is DGGITQSPKYLFRKEGQNVTLSCEQNLNHDAMYWYRQDPGQGLRLIYYSQIVNDFQKGDIAEGYSVSREKKESFPLTVTSAQKNPTAFYLCASKDGFGTGGWQYFGPGTRLTVT.

V and J are TRBV10-3 and TRBJ1-5; D is perhaps TRBD1 (6 bases). V lost 0 bases to trimming and J lost 2 bases, with 32 bases between them. This CDR3 spans 23 amino acids. Per the germline V gene, CDR1 is ENHRY and CDR2 is SYGVKD. CDR3: CAISESYTKKGTSPQSGNQPQHF. CDR3 coding DNA: TGTGCCATCAGTGAGTCATATACGAAAAAGGGGACATCACCCCAGTCGGGCAATCAGCCCCAGCATTTT.

The chain uses TRBV7-9 and TRBJ1-3; D is ambiguous. From germline, CDR1 is SEHNR and CDR2 FQNEAQ (reference sequence). CDR3 length: 10 residues. CDR3 loop: CRVSGNTIYF. The CDR3 DNA follows: TGTCGCGTCTCTGGAAACACCATATATTTT.

The chain employs TRBV5-8 and TRBJ1-1, with 7 bases identical to TRBD1. CDR1 SGHTS and CDR2 YDEGEE come from the germline V gene. The CDR3 is 16 amino acids. V lost 1 base to trimming and J lost 6 bases; unmatched junction nucleotides: 12. In nucleotides, the CDR3 is TGTGCCAGCAGCTTGTGGGCAGGGGGGTCGGCAGCTGAAGCTTTCTTT. Translating it yields CASSLWAGGSAAEAFF.

The gene calls are TRBV3-1 (or the pseudogene TRBV3-2) and TRBJ1-5; possible D gene TRBD1, 6 bases. The CDR3 is made up of 15 amino acids. V gave up 2 bases and J gave up 4 bases, with 12 bases separating them. Looked up from germline, CDR1 is LGHDT and CDR2 is YNNKEL (reference sequence). CDR3 coding DNA: TGTGCCAGCAGCCAAACCGGGACACTTAATCAGCCCCAGCATTTT. Amino acids: CASSQTGTLNQPQHF.

The chain combines TRBV28 with TRBJ2-7; a weak D match, TRBD2 (5 bases). The V gene lost 10 bases and the J gene lost 0 bases, with 16 bases spanning the gap. Germline CDR1 reads MDHEN; CDR2 reads SYDVKM. The CDR3 loop spans 14 amino acids. CDR3 amino acids: CATRKSGGSYEQYF. CDR3 in DNA: TGTGCCACCCGGAAGAGCGGCGGCTCCTACGAGCAGTACTTC.

The rearrangement uses TRBV27 and TRBJ1-6, with 9 bases identical to TRBD1. CDR1 and CDR2 (germline): MNHEY, SMNVEV (reference sequence). CDR3 length: 15 amino acids. V was clipped by 5 bases and J by 7 bases; unmatched bases: 6. CDR3 bases: TGTGCCAGCAGTCCCCGGACAGGGGAGAATTCACCCCTCCACTTT. This sequence encodes CASSPRTGENSPLHF.

For this clone: This may be a read error, as it is one base from a much larger clone. This CDR3 is also generated by other DNA sequences in the sample. The chain recombines TRBV5-1 with TRBJ1-3; a weak D match, TRBD1 (6 bases). Trimming cost V 0 bases and J 2 bases, with 9 bases left between them. This CDR3 has 15 residues. From germline, CDR1 is SGHRS and CDR2 YFSETQ. CDR3 loop: CASSLGSGAGNTIYF. CDR3 sequence (DNA): TGCGCCAGCAGCTTGGGTTCAGGGGCTGGAAACACCATATATTTT.

This clone was counted between two and nine times. This chain joins TRBV14 and TRBJ1-2; no clear D gene. Germline V gives CDR1 SGHDN, CDR2 FVKESK. CDR3 length equals 15 residues. Trimming removed 0 bases from V and 2 bases from J, with 10 bases in between. The CDR3 region has the DNA TGTGCCAGCAGCCAAGATTTGGCAGGAAACTATGGCTACACCTTC. It codes for CASSQDLAGNYGYTF. The variable domain in full, completed from reference TRBV14 and TRBJ1-2, reads EAGVTQFPSHSVIEKGQTVTLRCDPISGHDNLYWYRRVMGKEIKFLLHFVKESKQDESGMPNNRFLAERTGGTYSTLKVQPAELEDSGVYFCASSQDLAGNYGYTFGSGTRLTVV.

This sequence joins TRBV18 and TRBJ1-2; no clear D gene. Germline CDR1 is KGHSH and CDR2 is LQKENI. Trimming left V 1 base short and J 2 bases short, with 14 bases between. The CDR3 has 16 residues. The CDR3 loop reads CASSPLPAETNYGYTF. CDR3 DNA sequence: TGTGCCAGCTCACCACTCCCCGCAGAAACGAACTATGGCTACACCTTC.

This sequence joins TRBV11-2 and TRBJ2-3; no clear D. Between the trimmed V and J ends, which lost 4 bases and 0 bases, there was a span of 5 bases. The CDR3 consists of 13 residues. CDR1 SGHAT and CDR2 FQNNGV come from the germline V gene. Here the CDR3 DNA reads TGTGCCAGCAGCTCTCAGAGCACAGATACGCAGTATTTT. Its translation: CASSSQSTDTQYF.

There are a few counts of this clone. In DNA form, the CDR3 reads TGTGCCAGCAGCTTAGATGGTTTTCAGCCCCAGCATTTT. Translation gives CASSLDGFQPQHF. J is TRBJ1-5 and V is TRBV6-4; D is unresolved. The CDR3 is 13 amino acids. V was trimmed by 6 bases and J by 6 bases, leaving 12 bases between them. Per the germline V gene, CDR1 is MRHNA and CDR2 is SNTAGT.

This clone was detected only once. The chain carries TRBV9 and TRBJ1-4, with D hard to call. CDR1 and CDR2 (germline): SGDLS, YYNGEE. Between the trimmed V and J ends, which lost 3 bases and 0 bases, there was a span of 6 bases. This CDR3 is built from 14 residues. The CDR3 bases are TGTGCCAGCAGCGCGTATGCAACTAATGAAAAACTGTTTTTT. Encoded protein: CASSAYATNEKLFF. The full variable domain, in which reference TRBV9 and TRBJ1-4 provide the parts outside the CDR3, is DSGVTQTPKHLITATGQRVTLRCSPRSGDLSVYWYQQSLDQGLQFLIQYYNGEERAKGNILERFSAQQFPDLHSELNLSSLELGDSALYFCASSAYATNEKLFFGSGTQLSVL.

The V gene is TRBV5-1, the J gene TRBJ2-2; 7 bases map to TRBD1. CDR1 and CDR2 (germline): SGHRS, YFSETQ. The trim removed 0 bases at V and 6 bases at J, leaving 11 bases unmatched. CDR3 length: 17 residues. CDR3 in amino acids: CASSLAQGIDVAGELFF. The CDR3 DNA follows: TGCGCCAGCAGCTTGGCACAGGGGATCGATGTAGCCGGGGAGCTGTTTTTT.

This chain joins TRBV24-1 and TRBJ2-1, with D possibly TRBD2 on 7 matching bases. The CDR3 sequence is 16 residues long. Trimming took off 0 bases at V and 7 bases at J, with 15 bases between the two ends. Germline CDR1 KGHDR, CDR2 SFDVKD. The CDR3 sequence: CATSDLGRGRDNEQFF. The CDR3 bases are TGTGCCACCAGTGATTTGGGGCGGGGGCGAGATAATGAGCAGTTCTTC.

This clone was seen only a few times. Other DNA sequences in this sample translate to the same CDR3. This sequence joins TRBV12-3 or TRBV12-4 and TRBJ2-3, with no clear D. V lost 9 bases and J lost 1, with 8 bases in between. There are 12 residues in the CDR3. CDR3 sequence: CASSRGTDTQYF. In nucleotides, the CDR3 is TGTGCCAGTAGCCGTGGCACAGATACGCAGTATTTT.

The chain uses TRBV5-1 and TRBJ2-7; D perhaps matches TRBD1 (6 bases). V gave up 4 bases and J gave up 2 bases, with 22 bases separating them. The CDR3 is made up of 17 amino acids. Germline CDR1 reads SGHRS; CDR2 reads YFSETQ. Here the CDR3 reads CASSHGGIRRDTYEQYF. For the CDR3, the DNA is TGCGCCAGCAGCCACGGAGGAATCCGCAGGGACACCTACGAGCAGTACTTC.

V gene TRBV5-1 combines with J gene TRBJ2-6; D possibly corresponds to TRBD1 (5 bases). V was shortened by 4 bases and J by 2 bases, with 13 bases between the two germline ends. The germline V gene encodes CDR1 SGHRS and CDR2 YFSETQ. CDR3 size: 16 residues. The CDR3 bases are TGCGCCAGCAGCCCCGCAAGGGGTGCTGGGGCCAACGTCCTGACTTTC. This translates into CASSPARGAGANVLTF.

The chain combines TRBV18 with TRBJ1-3; a weak D match, TRBD1 (5 bases). This CDR3 spans 15 amino acids. Germline CDR1 is KGHSH and CDR2 is LQKENI. Trimming shortened V by 0 bases and J by 4 bases, and 10 bases separated the two germline ends. CDR3 DNA: TGTGCCAGCTCACCACCAGGCGGGGCGGGAAACACCATATATTTT. Translation: CASSPPGGAGNTIYF.

This clone is a singleton in its sample. The chain is built from TRBV13 and TRBJ2-1; D is perhaps TRBD2 (6 bases). V was shortened by 5 bases and J by 5 bases, with 10 bases between the two germline ends. The CDR3 extends over 13 amino acids. Germline loops: CDR1 PRHDT, CDR2 FYEKMQ (reference sequence). The CDR3 here is CASSPGSNNEQFF. The CDR3 DNA reads as TGTGCCAGCAGCCCCGGGAGTAACAATGAGCAGTTCTTC.

The gene calls are TRBV5-6 and TRBJ2-1, with 8 positions matching TRBD1. Trimming at V came to 3 bases and at J to 4 bases, leaving 9 bases not matched to a gene. The germline V gene encodes CDR1 SGHDT and CDR2 YYEEEE. The length of the CDR3 is 16 residues. CDR3 residues: CASSSLGQGGYNEQFF. The DNA of the CDR3 is TGTGCCAGCAGCTCGTTAGGACAGGGCGGGTACAATGAGCAGTTCTTC.